The present T cell receptor beta chain was sequenced within a study of shared clonotypes between healthy human individuals (dated by TCRdb to about 2020). In the study overall: The cohort comprised two women and a few men aged 18 to 49 years. Per donor, three plates each were used for CD4 naive and CD4 memory, two for CD8 naive, and one for CD8 memory. Per donor, leukapheresis produced somewhere between about 0.8 and 9 billion PBMCs. Different laboratories and diverse techniques were used to prepare libraries and sequence TCR repertoires, to increase sequencing depth and limit assay-specific biases. The study deeply sequenced blood TCR repertoires of five healthy adults to estimate repertoire size and the extent of clonotype sharing between individuals. Paper-wide results and their limitations: Only blood was sampled, and tissue TCR repertoires likely differ from those in blood. Because the study included a small number of donors, the genetic and exposure-history diversity represented was limited. Naive subsets generally had larger estimated clonotype richness than memory subsets did. Even with the large sequencing depth, rarefaction of the sorted-subset datasets indicated that sequencing was incomplete. Compared with non-shared clonotypes, clonotypes shared by all four sorted-subset donors had higher generation probabilities. Pairwise subsampling indicated that sequencing depth was expected to affect the degree of clonotype sharing among donors. When a few donors were compared, the shared fraction of clonotypes was about 5.2% for naive CD4, around 4% for naive CD8, more than 2% for memory CD4, and roughly 0.4% for memory CD8.

TCR CDR3 regions were amplified from genomic DNA by multiplex PCR using the deep immunoSEQ assay. Extracted genomic DNA from each cell subset was distributed evenly across all wells of several immunoSEQ 96-well plates, and each plate was treated as a replicate. For sorted subsets, each replicate PCR was loaded with about 0.2 ug genomic DNA, equivalent to some 27,000 T cell genomes. Purified libraries were quantified with a Qubit 3.0 fluorometer, sized on a Bioanalyzer 2100, and re-quantified with the KAPA Library Quantification kit. Each immunoSEQ 96-well plate was sequenced on its own single-read 150-cycle Illumina NextSeq 550 flow cell. The authors processed their data as follows. Because only junctional sequences without quality scores were contained in the immunoSEQ output, filtering matching that applied to full-length reads could not be performed. Sequences were annotated with PyIR, a Python wrapper for IgBLAST v1.9, and V/J genes and CDR3 were assigned using IMGT germline references. Reads with weak V/J assignments (E-value above 1e-6), missing CDR3, stop codons, out-of-frame junctions, or ambiguous translated residues were removed. A V3J clonotype was defined by an identical inferred V gene, J gene, and CDR3 amino acid sequence. To compute the percentage overlap between repertoires, the number of shared unique clonotypes was divided by the size of the smaller repertoire. RTK rarefaction, the Chao1 estimator, and Recon v2.1 estimates of unobserved clonotypes were used to assess repertoire richness. OLGA was used to compute generation probabilities for all TCRbeta clonotypes that the gDNA method yielded from several donors. What TCRdb holds here is the immuneACCESS table cut down to in-frame rearrangements. Part of the clones is not present; checked against another copy, under half of the missing clones reflect an unresolved V gene, and the others are unexplained. That table supplies the V and J calls and clone size; D and trimming were determined from the DNA. The sample table shows 2 million to 3 million clones, and more than 85% are seen once. The ten largest clones represent approximately 0.36% of the sample.

Worth noting for this clone: This receptor's antigen is unknown. No much larger clonotype is one base removed from it; base qualities were not supplied.

The CDR3 contains 19 residues, cysteine and phenylalanine counted. The kept DNA is CDR3 alone, 57 bases in frame from the first base. Via the germline V gene, CDR1 is MNHNS and CDR2 SASEGT. The junction carries 21 bases between V and J, which are trimmed by 1 base and 2 bases respectively. Healthy HIV-negative adults with no recently reported acute infections or vaccinations were included as donors. Every donor was a Caucasian adult living in Nashville, Tennessee, USA. CD4+ T cells were enriched by magnetic negative selection; naive cells were then positively selected on CD45RA, and the negative fraction formed the memory subset. Blood was obtained by leukapheresis, after which PBMCs were separated by Ficoll-Histopaque density gradient centrifugation and cryopreserved in liquid nitrogen vapor phase. Purity and quantity of every magnetically sorted T cell population were checked by analytical flow cytometry. Each sorted fraction had its genomic DNA isolated and then quantified by UV absorbance on a Nanodrop 2000c.

This TCR was recovered from a man between 18 and 29 years old in good health. Some clones in this sample may be carry-over from other donors' samples. Sequenced: naive CD4+ T cells from PBMCs. What this sample's cell subset or site label stands for: CD45RA+ positively selected. The V gene is TRBV6-1 and the J gene is TRBJ1-5, with TRBD1 as a weak D call on 5 bases. The CDR3 region: CASSEVLWSGGVRNQPQHF. At the DNA level, the sequence is TGTGCCAGCAGTGAAGTATTGTGGTCCGGGGGGGTTCGCAATCAGCCCCAGCATTTT.